The clone carrying this T cell receptor (beta chain) was detected a few times. Its antigen is as yet unknown. The sample belongs to a study of T-cell memory formation after mild COVID-19. Study-level results: Whereas later expanders leaned CD4+, clones contracting day 15 to 85 showed a balanced CD4/CD8 makeup.

TCRdb re-called the 5' RACE reads through MiXCR, storing one row per CDR3 protein. The data show around 320,000 distinct CDR3 sequences, around 19% seen once. This CDR3 is 13 amino acids long. Trimming shortened V by 6 bases and J by 3 bases, and 11 bases separated the two germline ends. Germline V gives CDR1 MGHRA, CDR2 YSYEKL. The sequence was collected from a young man who had mild COVID-19 (a few samples of this study predate the infection). Cell type and time point are not known. The chain is built from TRBV4-1 and TRBJ1-1; TRBD1 is a possible D gene (6 bases). The sequenced sample was PBMCs or a T cell subset sorted from them (not recorded which). CDR3 bases: TGCGCCAGCAGTCGAGGGGGGCACACTGAAGCTTTCTTT. As protein: CASSRGGHTEAFF.